These 6 T cell receptor beta chains originate from one sample sequenced in a study of T cell repertoires in cytomegalovirus infection. In TCRdb, the reads were re-called with MiXCR into one record per CDR3 protein. Of 700,000 to 900,000 distinct CDR3 sequences listed, just under 30% were seen once; the top ten hold less than 15%. No antigens are known for them. The sequencing used cultured CD8+ T cells from PBMCs, collected from culture after CMV antigen stimulation. These receptors came from a human donor in good health (CMV status not recorded). Some clones in this sample may be carry-over from other donors' samples.

This clonotype came up many times. The chain links TRBV7-2 to TRBJ2-7; 9 bases agree with TRBD2. This CDR3 contains 15 residues. Unmatched junction bases numbered 0, after V lost 0 bases and J lost 0 bases. Per the germline V gene, CDR1 is SGHTA and CDR2 is FQGNSA. CDR3 region: CASSLASGGSYEQYF. In DNA form, the CDR3 reads TGTGCCAGCAGCTTAGCTAGCGGGGGCTCCTACGAGCAGTACTTC.

The chain is built from TRBV27 and TRBJ2-7; D ambiguous. V shed 4 bases and J shed 3 bases, with 4 bases lying between them. The CDR3 consists of 11 residues. Germline CDR1 MNHEY, CDR2 SMNVEV (reference sequence). This CDR3 reads CASSCLYEQYV. The CDR3 DNA reads TGTGCCAGCAGTTGCCTCTACGAGCAGTACGTC.

The chain uses TRBV13 and TRBJ1-1; D ambiguous. There are 14 residues in the CDR3. With 2 bases removed from V and 6 bases from J, the gap between germline ends came to 13 bases. CDR1 and CDR2 (germline): PRHDT, FYEKMQ (reference sequence). The DNA for the CDR3 is TGTGCCAGCAGCTTACTCGATCCCCCCGCTGAAGCTTTCTTT. Translated, it gives CASSLLDPPAEAFF.

This clonotype appeared a few times. As DNA, the CDR3 is TGCGCCAGCAGCCAAGAGGGCGGGGGCCTTAATCGCGAGCAGTACTTC. It encodes CASSQEGGGLNREQYF. The genes are TRBV4-1 and TRBJ2-7, with D possibly matching TRBD2 (7 bases). V lost 0 bases and J 6 bases, leaving 18 bases between the germline ends. Germline values: CDR1 MGHRA, CDR2 YSYEKL. The CDR3 loop spans 16 amino acids.

V and J are TRBV6-6 and TRBJ2-1; possible D gene TRBD2, 6 bases. V was cut by 4 bases and J by 13 bases, with 17 bases left in between. Germline V gene sequence: CDR1 MNHNY, CDR2 SVGAGI (reference sequence). The length of the CDR3 is 13 residues. Here the CDR3 reads CASSLAGTPLQFF. CDR3 in DNA: TGTGCCAGCAGTTTAGCCGGGACTCCTCTACAGTTCTTC.

This clonotype came up a few times. The chain uses TRBV19 and TRBJ2-1; 7 nucleotides align to TRBD1. The CDR3 is 15 amino acids. V lost 5 bases, J lost 5 bases, and 9 bases stayed unmatched. CDR1 LNHDA and CDR2 SQIVND come from the germline V gene (reference sequence). CDR3 DNA sequence: TGTGCCAGTAGTCAACTCCGGGACAGTAACAATGAGCAGTTCTTC. It is translated as CASSQLRDSNNEQFF.